This section outlines one T cell receptor beta chain sequence together with its context. Its target is unknown. Total RNA extraction produced at least 5.5 micrograms (per sample) for the study. The authors ran a second PCR of 7 to 11 cycles using a sample-barcoded 5' primer and a J-beta primer mix. TCRdb re-called the 5' RACE reads through MiXCR, storing one row per CDR3 protein. The sample shows about a million distinct CDR3 sequences, roughly 52% of them seen only once. These data are taken from a study of blood T cells in healthy people across ages. Trimming stripped 5 bases from V and 1 base from J, with 14 bases between. The CDR3 loop spans 14 amino acids. Germline-derived CDR1 and CDR2 are DFQATT and SNEGSKA (reference sequence). Study-level points and caveats: Donor CMV infection status was unknown, possibly confounding age-related changes in expanded clonotypes. Observed TCR beta diversity showed a strong correlation with the percentage of naive T cells as measured by flow cytometry.

The sample consisted of blood. This TCR came from a man aged 25-40 years in good health. J is TRBJ1-1 and V is TRBV20-1; D uncertain. The CDR3 DNA sequence: TGCAGTGCTGACAACGCCGGGAGGAACACTGAAGCTTTCTTT. Amino acid sequence: CSADNAGRNTEAFF.